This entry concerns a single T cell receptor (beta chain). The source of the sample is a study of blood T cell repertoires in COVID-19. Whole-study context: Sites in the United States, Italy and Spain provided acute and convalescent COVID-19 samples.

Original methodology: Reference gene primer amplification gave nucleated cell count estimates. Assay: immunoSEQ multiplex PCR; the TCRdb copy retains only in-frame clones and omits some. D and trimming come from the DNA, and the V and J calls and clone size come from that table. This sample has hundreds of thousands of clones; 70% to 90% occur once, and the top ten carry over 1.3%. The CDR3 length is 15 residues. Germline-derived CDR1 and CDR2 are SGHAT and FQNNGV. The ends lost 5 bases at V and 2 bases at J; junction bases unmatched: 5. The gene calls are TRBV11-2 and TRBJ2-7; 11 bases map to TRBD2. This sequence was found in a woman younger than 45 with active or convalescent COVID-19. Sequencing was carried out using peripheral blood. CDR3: CASSALAGGPYEQYF. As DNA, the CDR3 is TGTGCCAGCAGCGCTTTAGCGGGAGGGCCCTACGAGCAGTACTTC. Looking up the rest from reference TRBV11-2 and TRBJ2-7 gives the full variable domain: EAGVAQSPRYKIIEKRQSVAFWCNPISGHATLYWYQQILGQGPKLLIQFQNNGVVDDSQLPKDRFSAERLKGVDSTLKIQPAKLEDSAVYLCASSALAGGPYEQYFGPGTRLTVT.